This T cell receptor beta chain appears in the sequencing data of a study of cytomegalovirus exposure and HLA in healthy donors. Study information: The approximately 680 first-cohort repertoires and the 95 to 150 validation repertoires shared the same platform, a later analysis reported.

Per the germline V gene, CDR1 is MNHEY and CDR2 is SVGAGI. The CDR3 loop spans 15 amino acids. With 6 bases clipped from V and 6 bases from J, the junction kept 7 bases outside the gene matches. The donors were members of the validation cohort, which comprised about 120 subjects and was separate from the first cohort of several hundred subjects. Data came from immunoSEQ multiplex PCR; TCRdb stores just in-frame clones and leaves some out. The sample records 150,000 or so clones, around 90% being singletons. In the case of this clone: Antigen: not known.

Whole-study results and caveats: The study flagged roughly 160 TCR beta chains as cytomegalovirus-associated.

The V call is TRBV6-5, the J call TRBJ2-1; TRBD2 matches 11 bases. The receptor's source is a woman younger than 45 in good health and CMV-seropositive. The sequenced sample was PBMCs. The CDR3 is CASSRTSGSVNEQFF. The CDR3, as DNA: TGTGCCAGCAGCCGAACTAGCGGGAGCGTCAATGAGCAGTTCTTC.